The T cell receptor beta chain described here comes from a study of blood T cells in healthy people across ages. It was with a sample-barcoded 5' primer and a J-beta primer mix that a second PCR of about 6 to 12 cycles was run. Using its own MiXCR run on the 5' RACE reads, TCRdb lists one record per CDR3 protein. The sample records fewer than 900,000 distinct CDR3 sequences, 45% to 50% being singletons. The specimen sequenced was blood. The TCR sequence derives from a woman aged 55-69 years in good health.

The CDR3 here is CASSHAGSGTEAFF. CDR3 sequence (DNA): TGTGCCAGCAGCCATGCAGGGAGCGGCACTGAAGCTTTCTTT. The chain combines TRBV3-1 with TRBJ1-1, with D perhaps TRBD1 (5 bases). The V gene's germline CDR1 is LGHDT and CDR2 YNNKEL (reference sequence). The V end was cut by 3 bases, the J end by 4 bases, with 12 bases between. The CDR3 has 14 amino acids.